This TCR beta chain is drawn from a study of CD8 T cells in Susac syndrome (dated by TCRdb to about 2019). In terms of the full investigation: Among the sequenced Susac syndrome patients, six had clinically active disease and fewer than ten were in clinical remission. Susac syndrome patients were therapy-naive, on corticosteroids (some also receiving IVIg), or on IVIg alone at blood withdrawal. Whether CD8+ T cell activation and differentiation in Susac syndrome was antigen driven was tested using repertoire sequencing.

The CDR3 runs 14 residues from the cysteine to the phenylalanine. The kept DNA is CDR3 alone, 42 bases in frame from the first base. The germline V gene (reference sequence) supplies CDR1 LGHDT and CDR2 YNNKEL. V lost 1 base and J lost 3 bases; the stretch between them is 7 bases long. The full study reports these points: In patients with Susac syndrome, the CD4+ T cell repertoire showed no detectable clonal expansion. The study acknowledged that relatively few individuals were included in the TCR sequencing and HLA analysis.

Peripheral blood CD8+ and CD4+ T cells from healthy donors, Susac syndrome patients and multiple sclerosis patients were profiled using high-throughput TCR beta sequencing. Recently defined diagnostic criteria for definite or probable disease were met by the Susac syndrome patients. Bulk CD8+ and CD4+ T cells were purified by magnetic negative isolation, while CD8+ TEMRA cells were enriched using FACS. Blood was drawn into EDTA tubes, processed within 24 hours, and PBMCs were isolated by density gradient centrifugation. PBMCs destined for TCR sequencing were cryopreserved in liquid nitrogen and later thawed in a 37 °C water bath. A purity of at least 90% was achieved for sorted or isolated CD4+, CD8+ and CD8+ TEMRA cells. On this clonotype itself: Its recognized antigen is unknown. Base qualities were left out, and no much larger clone turns up one base away.

RNA was extracted using the RNeasy kit, and roughly 0.45 to 1 microgram was reverse transcribed with random hexamers. The immunoSEQ multiplex PCR assay, which covers 54 Vbeta and 13 Jbeta segments, was used to amplify TCR beta CDR3 regions. To correct PCR amplification bias, a synthetic template baseline was used for both primer optimization and computational correction. The authors' pipeline ran thus. Reads were annotated to V, D and J genes according to IMGT and were analyzed with immunoSEQ Analyzer, with only productive sequences retained. To calculate clonality, Shannon entropy was normalized by log2 of the number of productive unique sequences and then subtracted from one. For each patient and control, public and private clones were evaluated within the 100 most prevalent clones. Clones were defined as Susac-specific if absent from the healthy and MS cohorts, from approximately 1,100 published viral clones and from other ImmuneACCESS disease sequences. The public reads were reanalyzed by TCRdb: fastp trimming at Q25, MiXCR alignment, in-frame beta chains only. Identical CDR3 protein sequences are pooled into one entry, listed with their most common genes and DNA. TCRdb assigned the V and J calls; the authors' analysis was not used. For this sample there are approximately 210,000 distinct CDR3 sequences; 94% appear just once. The ten largest clones take up around 0.15% of the sample.

Specimen: CD4+ T cells from PBMCs. The sequence links TRBV3-1 to TRBJ1-5; a confident D gene designation cannot be given. This TCR was sampled from a human donor with Susac syndrome. CDR3 reads: CASSQGIPNQPQHF. The bases read TGTGCCAGCAGCCAAGGAATCCCCAATCAGCCCCAGCATTTT. Supplemented by the reference TRBV3-1 and TRBJ1-5 proteins around the CDR3, the complete variable domain is DTAVSQTPKYLVTQMGNDKSIKCEQNLGHDTMYWYKQDSKKFLKIMFSYNNKELIINETVPNRFSPKSPDKAHLNLHINSLELGDSAVYFCASSQGIPNQPQHFGDGTRLSIL.